The 22 T cell receptor beta chains given below trace back to one sample, sequenced in a study of radiotherapy plus CTLA-4 blockade in lung cancer. Assay used: immunoSEQ multiplex PCR; TCRdb lists only in-frame clones, some missing. Among around 55,000 clones listed, roughly four fifths were seen once. The sample in question was peripheral blood, obtained from a patient treated with radiotherapy plus ipilimumab. The receptors shown here come from a human donor with non-small cell lung cancer whose response to radiotherapy plus ipilimumab could not be evaluated.

This rearrangement joins TRBV7-8 to TRBJ1-1; 7 positions agree with TRBD1. This CDR3 has 13 residues. Germline values: CDR1 SGHVS, CDR2 FQNEAQ. V shed 5 bases and J 9 bases; nucleotides not matched to a gene: 9. CDR3 amino acids: CASSERQGSKAFF. CDR3 nucleotide sequence: TGTGCCAGCAGCGAAAGACAGGGATCGAAAGCTTTCTTT.

In its sample, this clone was seen once. The chain uses TRBV11-2 and TRBJ2-7, with 8 bases matching TRBD2. This CDR3 is built from 12 residues. Germline CDR1 reads SGHAT; CDR2 reads FQNNGV. With 1 base clipped from V and 9 bases from J, the junction kept 2 bases outside the gene matches. CDR3 loop: CASSLAGGGQYF. CDR3 sequence (DNA): TGTGCCAGCAGCTTAGCCGGGGGGGGGCAGTACTTC. Combining the CDR3 with reference TRBV11-2 and TRBJ2-7 gives the whole variable domain EAGVAQSPRYKIIEKRQSVAFWCNPISGHATLYWYQQILGQGPKLLIQFQNNGVVDDSQLPKDRFSAERLKGVDSTLKIQPAKLEDSAVYLCASSLAGGGQYFGPGTRLTVT.

The chain is built from TRBV6-5 and TRBJ1-4; D is perhaps TRBD1 (6 bases). Germline CDR1 and CDR2: MNHEY and SVGAGI. The germline V and J ends were trimmed by 2 bases and 8 bases, with 12 bases remaining between them. This CDR3 has 14 amino acids. This CDR3 is CASSYVQGREKLFF. CDR3 bases: TGTGCCAGCAGTTACGTACAGGGACGCGAAAAACTGTTTTTT.

The chain couples TRBV2 to TRBJ2-1, with TRBD2 matching 10 bases. This CDR3 is built from 16 residues. Germline lookup yields CDR1 SNHLY and CDR2 FYNNEI. With V trimmed by 9 bases and J by 4 bases, 12 bases remained unmatched. CDR3: CARGVQAGGPYNEQFF. DNA of the CDR3: TGTGCCAGGGGGGTACAAGCGGGAGGGCCTTACAATGAGCAGTTCTTC.

The chain is built from TRBV7-8 and TRBJ1-4; 9 nucleotides match TRBD1. Germline CDR1 is SGHVS and CDR2 is FQNEAQ. Germline trimming cut 0 bases from V and 7 bases from J; bases unmatched to any gene: 3. The CDR3 spans 15 residues. CDR3 loop: CASSLAGQGSEKLFF. The CDR3 region has the DNA TGTGCCAGCAGCTTAGCGGGACAGGGCAGTGAAAAACTGTTTTTT.

This clone turned up a few times. The J gene is TRBJ1-2, the V gene TRBV6-1; 12 bases align to TRBD1. The trim removed 2 bases at V and 6 bases at J, leaving 7 bases unmatched. Germline loops: CDR1 MNHNS, CDR2 SASEGT. The CDR3 spans 16 residues. CDR3 in DNA: TGTGCCAGCAGTGAATTGCAGGGACAGGGGGCCGATGGCTACACCTTC. Translated, it gives CASSELQGQGADGYTF.

This chain connects TRBV5-1 to TRBJ2-5, with D tentatively TRBD1 (5 bases). There are 13 residues in the CDR3. V lost 3 bases, J lost 4 bases, and 10 bases lay in between. The germline CDR1 and CDR2 sequences are SGHRS and YFSETQ. The CDR3 loop is CASSSQATETQYF. In DNA form, the CDR3 reads TGCGCCAGCAGCTCACAGGCCACAGAGACCCAGTACTTC.

The chain employs TRBV5-4 and TRBJ2-2, with 8 bases lining up with TRBD1. The J segment lost 2 bases and the V segment lost 4 bases, leaving 7 bases of the junction unmatched. The CDR3 contains 16 residues. Germline V lookup: CDR1 SGHNT, CDR2 YYREEE (reference sequence). CDR3 sequence reads: CASSPLTGANTGELFF. DNA of the CDR3: TGTGCCAGCAGCCCCCTGACAGGGGCAAACACCGGGGAGCTGTTTTTT.

The chain recombines TRBV4-1 with TRBJ1-2; 8 nucleotides align to TRBD1. The CDR3 is 13 amino acids. Germline CDR1 MGHRA, CDR2 YSYEKL. J was trimmed by 4 bases and V by 2 bases; bases with no gene match: 0. The DNA for the CDR3 is TGCGCCAGCAGCCAACAGGGGGCCTATGGCTACACCTTC. Translation gives CASSQQGAYGYTF.

The chain uses TRBV9 and TRBJ2-7; D is possibly TRBD1 (6 bases). There are 12 residues in the CDR3. V lost 0 bases to trimming and J lost 10 bases, with 11 bases between them. From germline, CDR1 is SGDLS and CDR2 YYNGEE. CDR3 coding DNA: TGTGCCAGCAGCGTAGGGACAGAAGCTCAGTACTTC. It specifies CASSVGTEAQYF.

The genes are TRBV6-1 and TRBJ2-5; 11 bases align to TRBD1. This CDR3 region has 15 residues. Germline trimming cut 3 bases from V and 4 bases from J; bases unmatched to any gene: 4. Germline CDR1 is MNHNS and CDR2 is SASEGT. CDR3: CASSDGQGAGETQYF. The CDR3 DNA sequence: TGTGCCAGCAGTGACGGACAGGGGGCGGGAGAGACCCAGTACTTC.

The gene calls are TRBV18 and TRBJ2-7; weak D call: TRBD2 (8 bases). The germline V and J ends were trimmed by 2 bases and 4 bases, with 21 bases remaining between them. The CDR3 covers 17 residues. Germline V CDR1 and CDR2: KGHSH, LQKENI. The CDR3 is CASSPGTAGTSLYEQYF. In DNA, the CDR3 is TGTGCCAGCTCACCAGGGACAGCCGGGACTAGTTTATACGAGCAGTACTTC.

The rearrangement links TRBV19 to TRBJ2-7; possible D gene TRBD2, 5 bases. With 3 bases removed from V and 3 bases from J, the gap between germline ends came to 9 bases. The CDR3 runs 13 residues. Per germline, CDR1 LNHDA and CDR2 SQIVND (reference sequence). CDR3 in amino acids: CASSMGRGYEQYF. The CDR3 region has the DNA TGTGCCAGTAGTATGGGGAGAGGCTACGAGCAGTACTTC.

This clone was picked up one time. The genes are TRBV19 and TRBJ2-5, with 8 bases lining up with TRBD2. CDR1 is LNHDA and CDR2 is SQIVND in the germline V gene (reference sequence). Germline trimming cut 7 bases from V and 6 bases from J; bases unmatched to any gene: 7. CDR3 length: 13 residues. DNA for the CDR3: TGTGCCAGTACCCCGGGGGGGCGACAGACCCAGTACTTC. This gives the protein CASTPGGRQTQYF.

J is TRBJ1-6 and V is TRBV6-5; the match to TRBD1 covers 8 bases. The germline V gene encodes CDR1 MNHEY and CDR2 SVGAGI. Trimming removed 4 bases from V and 6 bases from J; junction bases left unmatched: 8. The CDR3 covers 16 residues. CDR3 DNA: TGTGCCAGCAGTTGGGCAGGGGGCATGGGTAATTCACCCCTCCACTTT. As protein: CASSWAGGMGNSPLHF.

This clone was counted a few times. The CDR3 nucleotides read TGCAGCGTAGGGAGCGCCCGGGCGGGGGAGCAGTTCTTC. This gives the protein CSVGSARAGEQFF. This chain links TRBV29-1 with TRBJ2-1; maybe TRBD2 (6 bases). The germline V gene encodes CDR1 SQVTM and CDR2 ANQGSEA. V was pared by 6 bases and J by 10 bases, with 19 bases between. This CDR3 has 13 residues.

The gene calls are TRBV6-5 and TRBJ1-1, with D possibly TRBD1 on 6 matching bases. Between the trimmed V and J ends, which lost 4 bases and 0 bases, there was a span of 12 bases. Germline CDR1 MNHEY, CDR2 SVGAGI. This CDR3 comprises 15 residues. CDR3 sequence: CASSSRTEMNTEAFF. The CDR3 DNA reads as TGTGCCAGCAGTTCCCGGACAGAAATGAACACTGAAGCTTTCTTT.

This clone was counted only a few times. The rearrangement joins TRBV7-2 to TRBJ1-2; 10 bases line up with TRBD1. The germline gives CDR1 SGHTA, CDR2 FQGNSA. The CDR3 length is 13 residues. Trimming cost V 4 bases and J 7 bases; bases outside gene matches: 3. The CDR3 loop reads CASSSGTGVGYTF. As DNA, the CDR3 is TGTGCCAGCAGCTCCGGGACAGGGGTTGGCTACACCTTC.

CDR3 sequence: CASSLLKGPYYGYTF. The CDR3, as DNA: TGTGCCAGCAGCTTATTAAAGGGGCCTTACTATGGCTACACCTTC. This chain links TRBV11-2 with TRBJ1-2, with a tentative D call TRBD1 (5 bases). The germline V gene encodes CDR1 SGHAT and CDR2 FQNNGV. Trimming stripped 2 bases from V and 3 bases from J, with 13 bases between. The CDR3 runs to 15 residues.

V gene TRBV15 combines with J gene TRBJ2-7; 7 bases fit TRBD1. CDR3 length: 16 residues. V dropped 3 bases and J dropped 0; count of bases not matched to a gene: 8. Germline CDR1 LNHNV, CDR2 YYDKDF (reference sequence). For the CDR3, the DNA is TGTGCCACCAGCAGGGAAGGGACAGCCTCCTCCTACGAGCAGTACTTC. Its protein is CATSREGTASSYEQYF. The entire variable domain, with the rest obtained from reference TRBV15 and TRBJ2-7, is as follows: DAMVIQNPRYQVTQFGKPVTLSCSQTLNHNVMYWYQQKSSQAPKLLFHYYDKDFNNEADTPDNFQSRRPNTSFCFLDIRSPGLGDTAMYLCATSREGTASSYEQYFGPGTRLTVT.

The rearrangement uses TRBV5-4 and TRBJ1-3; TRBD1 might be the D (5 bases). This CDR3 has 17 amino acids. The germline V gene encodes CDR1 SGHNT and CDR2 YYREEE (reference sequence). V was clipped by 0 bases and J by 1 base, with 14 bases between them. The CDR3 sequence: CASSLAGGRGSGNTIYF. The CDR3 DNA follows: TGTGCCAGCAGCTTGGCCGGAGGACGGGGGTCTGGAAACACCATATATTTT.

This rearrangement joins TRBV18 to TRBJ1-5; D is undetermined. V lost 4 bases and J 1 base, leaving 14 bases between the germline ends. Germline V gene data show CDR1 as KGHSH and CDR2 as LQKENI. The CDR3 has 16 residues. The CDR3 sequence is CASSQRHGGSNQPQHF. The CDR3, as DNA: TGTGCCAGCTCACAACGACACGGTGGGAGCAATCAGCCCCAGCATTTT.